A selection of T cell receptor beta chains follows, all from one sample in a study of regulatory T cells in long-lasting Graves disease. TCRdb re-analysed the multiplex PCR reads in MiXCR, keeping a single row per CDR3 protein. The sample holds around 400,000 distinct CDR3 sequences, around 20% seen once. The sequences come from peripheral blood mononuclear cells (PBMCs), collected when the disease was refractory, from a patient treated with antithyroid drugs. Receptors originate from a female donor with Graves disease. The CDR3 runs from the conserved cysteine through the conserved F or W. The order of the fields is J gene, V gene, clone size, D gene, CDR3 length, CDR3 protein, CDR3 DNA. D genes are given only for firm matches. Size is stated for part of the rows, as once, few or many counts, or as a class when the clone is expanded.

>TRBJ2-7|TRBV5-6|.|TRBD2|14
CASSSGLAGVRQYF
TGTGCCAGCAGCTCGGGACTAGCGGGAGTTCGGCAGTACTTC
>TRBJ2-7|TRBV28|many|TRBD2|16
CASSSLAGGPGYEQYF
TGTGCCAGCAGTTCTCTAGCGGGAGGGCCCGGTTACGAGCAGTACTTC
>TRBJ2-2|TRBV7-2|few|.|13
CASSLQMTGELFF
TGTGCCAGCAGCTTACAGATGACCGGGGAGCTGTTTTTT
>TRBJ2-7|TRBV2|many|.|13
CASSVVWQNEQYF
TGTGCCAGCAGTGTAGTCTGGCAAAACGAGCAGTACTTC
>TRBJ1-2|TRBV28|many|.|16
CASSTPYAVSLYGYTF
TGTGCCAGCAGCACTCCCTACGCCGTTTCCCTCTATGGCTACACCTTC
>TRBJ1-3|TRBV3-1|.|.|14
CASSLRVGGNTIYF
TGTGCCAGCAGTCTCAGGGTGGGCGGAAACACCATATATTTT
>TRBJ1-2|TRBV3-1|many|.|15
CASSQGPATNYGYTF
TGTGCCAGCAGCCAAGGACCCGCAACTAACTATGGCTACACCTTC
>TRBJ2-6|TRBV6-2/TRBV6-3|few|.|15
CASSYSGAGANVLTF
TGTGCCAGCAGTTACTCAGGGGCTGGGGCCAACGTCCTGACTTTC
>TRBJ2-5|TRBV20-1|many|TRBD2|16
CSARPRRAGERETQYF
TGCAGTGCTAGGCCCCGTCGAGCGGGAGAGCGGGAGACCCAGTACTTC
>TRBJ1-2|TRBV12-3/TRBV12-4|many|.|13
CASSSRGNYGYTF
TGTGCCAGCAGCTCGCGGGGAAACTATGGCTACACCTTC
>TRBJ2-5|TRBV10-3|many|TRBD1|17
CAISEFGTGRDQETQYF
TGTGCCATCAGTGAGTTTGGGACAGGGCGAGACCAAGAGACCCAGTACTTC
>TRBJ2-5|TRBV20-1|few|TRBD2|18
CSASKRGASGDLTKTQYF
TGCAGTGCTAGTAAACGTGGGGCTAGCGGGGACCTGACAAAGACCCAGTACTTC
>TRBJ1-1|TRBV10-3|once|TRBD1|15
CAISERQGKRTEAFF
TGTGCCATCAGCGAAAGACAGGGCAAACGGACTGAAGCTTTCTTT
>TRBJ2-4|TRBV29-1|few|TRBD2|15
CSVEWRERAKNIQYF
TGCAGCGTTGAATGGCGGGAGAGGGCCAAAAACATTCAGTACTTC
>TRBJ1-4|TRBV28|many|.|14
CASTIGDRSEKLFF
TGTGCCAGCACCATAGGAGACCGAAGCGAAAAACTGTTTTTT
>TRBJ1-5|TRBV28|many|.|15
CASSLRGRDYQPQHF
TGTGCCAGCAGTTTGCGGGGGAGGGATTATCAGCCCCAGCATTTT
>TRBJ1-4|TRBV2|many|.|16
CASSEGWGTVNEKLFF
TGTGCCAGCAGTGAAGGGTGGGGGACCGTTAATGAAAAACTGTTTTTT
>TRBJ2-7|TRBV20-1|.|TRBD2|21
CSVRGRGQLSGTLVLGDEQYF
TGCAGTGTCCGGGGCAGGGGCCAACTTAGCGGGACGCTGGTTCTTGGTGACGAGCAGTACTTC
>TRBJ1-1|TRBV2|many|.|12
CASSEGDTEAFF
TGTGCCAGCAGTGAGGGGGACACTGAAGCTTTCTTT
>TRBJ1-6|TRBV28|many|.|10
CASSRGAVHF
TGTGCCAGCAGTCGGGGGGCAGTCCACTTT
>TRBJ2-6|TRBV12-3/TRBV12-4|many|TRBD1|15
CASRTDRAGANVLTF
TGTGCCAGCAGAACAGACAGGGCTGGGGCCAACGTCCTGACTTTC
>TRBJ2-1|TRBV5-6|once|TRBD2|13
CASSRTSWDEQFF
TGTGCCAGCAGTCGGACTAGCTGGGATGAGCAGTTCTTC
>TRBJ1-3|TRBV4-1|few|TRBD1|16
CASSQDPGQTGNTIYF
TGCGCCAGCAGCCAAGACCCGGGACAGACTGGAAACACCATATATTTT
>TRBJ1-5|TRBV2|many|.|14
CASSESGGGQPQHF
TGTGCCAGCAGTGAATCTGGGGGAGGGCAGCCCCAGCATTTT
>TRBJ2-7|TRBV12-3/TRBV12-4|many|.|12
CASSSGGLEQYF
TGTGCCAGCAGCTCCGGGGGCCTCGAGCAGTACTTC
>TRBJ2-7|TRBV2|many|.|13
CASSESGEDEQYF
TGTGCCAGCAGTGAGTCAGGGGAGGACGAGCAGTACTTC
>TRBJ2-7|TRBV20-1|many|.|13
CSARGPIDYEQYF
TGCAGTGCTAGGGGACCTATAGACTACGAGCAGTACTTC
>TRBJ1-3|TRBV20-1|few|.|16
CSAREAGIMSGNTIYF
TGCAGTGCTAGAGAGGCCGGGATCATGTCTGGAAACACCATATATTTT
>TRBJ1-6|TRBV7-6|.|.|17
CASSLRPWQGGNSPLHF
TGTGCCAGCAGCTTAAGGCCCTGGCAGGGAGGGAATTCACCCCTCCACTTT
>TRBJ2-2|TRBV7-6|few|TRBD2|14
CASSSAGDTGELFF
TGTGCCAGCAGCTCAGCGGGAGACACCGGGGAGCTGTTTTTT
>TRBJ2-7|TRBV29-1|.|.|14
CSVDDKGSSYEQYF
TGCAGCGTTGACGATAAGGGCTCTTCCTACGAGCAGTACTTC
>TRBJ2-2|TRBV6-5|many|.|14
CASSYWGNTGELFF
TGTGCCAGCAGTTACTGGGGGAACACCGGGGAGCTGTTTTTT
>TRBJ2-7|TRBV15|many|TRBD1|14
CATSSRDRSYEQYF
TGTGCCACCAGCAGTAGGGACAGGTCCTACGAGCAGTACTTC
>TRBJ2-1|TRBV4-1|.|.|17
CASSPPMTVTTYNEQFF
TGCGCCAGCAGCCCTCCCATGACCGTTACGACCTACAATGAGCAGTTCTTC
>TRBJ1-4|TRBV18|many|TRBD1|15
CASSPGTAGDEKLFF
TGTGCCAGCTCGCCTGGGACAGCTGGCGATGAAAAACTGTTTTTT
>TRBJ2-7|TRBV6-1|.|TRBD2|15
CASTREASLPYEQYF
TGTGCCAGCACCCGGGAGGCTTCCCTCCCGTACGAGCAGTACTTC
>TRBJ1-4|TRBV19|few|TRBD1|15
CASSFGTATNEKLFF
TGTGCCAGTAGCTTTGGGACAGCAACTAATGAAAAACTGTTTTTT
>TRBJ2-7|TRBV12-3/TRBV12-4|many|.|12
CASSFTVQEQYF
TGTGCCAGCAGTTTTACAGTCCAAGAGCAGTACTTC
>TRBJ1-6|TRBV27|many|.|13
CASTTNMGSPLHF
TGTGCCAGCACAACGAACATGGGTTCACCCCTCCACTTT
>TRBJ1-3|TRBV28|.|.|14
CASSNKGSGNTIYF
TGTGCCAGCAGTAACAAAGGCTCTGGAAACACCATATATTTT
>TRBJ1-1|TRBV19|many|.|14
CASSIEPGNTEAFF
TGTGCCAGTAGTATAGAGCCCGGGAACACTGAAGCTTTCTTT
>TRBJ2-2|TRBV5-1|.|.|14
CASSGYTNTGELFF
TGCGCCAGCAGTGGGTACACGAACACCGGGGAGCTGTTTTTT
>TRBJ1-1|TRBV6-2/TRBV6-3|many|.|13
CATLPPGVTIAFF
TGTGCCACCCTCCCCCCCGGGGTAACTATCGCTTTCTTT
>TRBJ2-1|TRBV20-1|few|.|16
CSAPGRVGSSYNEQFF
TGCAGTGCCCCGGGGCGCGTCGGTTCGTCTTACAATGAGCAGTTCTTC
>TRBJ2-7|TRBV11-2|.|.|14
CASRPDPDDYEQYF
TGTGCCAGCAGGCCCGACCCCGACGACTACGAGCAGTACTTC
>TRBJ1-4|TRBV20-1|few|.|14
CSASRGGRGEKLFF
TGCAGTGCATCTCGAGGCGGTAGGGGTGAAAAACTGTTTTTT
>TRBJ2-2|TRBV13|.|.|15
CASSSGRQNTGELFF
TGTGCCAGCAGCTCGGGACGCCAGAACACCGGGGAGCTGTTTTTT
>TRBJ2-1|TRBV11-2|.|TRBD2|15
CASSPLAGNYNEQFF
TGTGCCAGCAGCCCACTAGCGGGGAACTACAATGAGCAGTTCTTC
>TRBJ1-1|TRBV12-3/TRBV12-4|many|.|17
CASSLPTGRARGTEAFF
TGTGCCAGCAGTTTACCAACCGGAAGAGCCCGGGGCACTGAAGCTTTCTTT
>TRBJ2-7|TRBV28|many|TRBD1|15
CASSTPGTGWRVQYF
TGTGCCAGCAGCACCCCCGGGACAGGGTGGCGGGTGCAGTACTTC
>TRBJ2-2|TRBV10-3|.|TRBD2|17
CAISDSQTGTTTGELFF
TGTGCCATCAGTGATTCTCAGACCGGGACTACTACCGGGGAGCTGTTTTTT
>TRBJ2-7|TRBV20-1|many|TRBD1|11
CSASGGYEQYF
TGCAGTGCTTCAGGGGGCTACGAGCAGTACTTC
>TRBJ1-6|TRBV28|few|.|15
CAAAVPRGGYSPLHF
TGTGCCGCGGCTGTGCCCAGGGGAGGATATTCACCCCTCCACTTT
>TRBJ2-5|TRBV7-6|.|.|15
CASSLDRIGGETQYF
TGTGCCAGCAGCCTTGACAGGATTGGGGGAGAGACCCAGTACTTC
>TRBJ2-2|TRBV2|many|.|14
CASSASGYTGELFF
TGTGCCAGCAGTGCCTCCGGGTACACCGGAGAGCTGTTTTTT